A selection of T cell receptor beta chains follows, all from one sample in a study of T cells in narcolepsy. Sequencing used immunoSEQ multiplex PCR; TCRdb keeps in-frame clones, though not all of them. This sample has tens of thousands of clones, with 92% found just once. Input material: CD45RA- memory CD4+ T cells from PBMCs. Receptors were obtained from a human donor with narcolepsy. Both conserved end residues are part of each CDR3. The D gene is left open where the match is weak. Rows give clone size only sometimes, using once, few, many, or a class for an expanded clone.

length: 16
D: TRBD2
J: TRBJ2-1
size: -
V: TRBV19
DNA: TGTGCCAGTAGTGCTGTTACCGGGACTAGACGACATGAGCAGTTCTTC
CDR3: CASSAVTGTRRHEQFF

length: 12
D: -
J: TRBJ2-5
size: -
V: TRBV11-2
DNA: TGTGCCAGCAGCTTAAGTGGCCAGATTACTTACTTC
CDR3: CASSLSGQITYF

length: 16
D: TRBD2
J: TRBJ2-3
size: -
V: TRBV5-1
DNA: TGCGCCAGCAGCGATGGACTAGCGGGAAGCACAGATACGCAGTATTTT
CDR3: CASSDGLAGSTDTQYF

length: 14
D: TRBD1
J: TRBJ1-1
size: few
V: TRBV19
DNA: TGTGCCAGTAGCGACAGGGATGGGTACACTGAAGCTTTCTTT
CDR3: CASSDRDGYTEAFF

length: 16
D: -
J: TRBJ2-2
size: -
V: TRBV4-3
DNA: TGCGCCAGCAGCTCAAGCCGGGGGCTAGGTACCGGGGAGCTGTTTTTT
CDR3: CASSSSRGLGTGELFF

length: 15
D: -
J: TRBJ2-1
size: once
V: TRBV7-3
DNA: TGTGCCAGCAGCTTAGGGACGATCCGCCAGAATGAGCAGTTCTTC
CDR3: CASSLGTIRQNEQFF

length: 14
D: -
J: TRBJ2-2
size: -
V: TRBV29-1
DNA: TGCAGCGTGTTAGTACAGATGAACACCGGGGAGCTGTTTTTT
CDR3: CSVLVQMNTGELFF

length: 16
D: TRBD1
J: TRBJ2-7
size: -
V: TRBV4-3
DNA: TGCGCCAGCAGCCAAGCTTGGGACAGGTCACCCTACGAGCAGTACTTC
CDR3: CASSQAWDRSPYEQYF

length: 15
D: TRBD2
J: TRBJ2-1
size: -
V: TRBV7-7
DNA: TGTGCTAGCAGCTTGAATAGCGGGAGCCACAATGAGCAGTTCTTC
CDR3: CASSLNSGSHNEQFF

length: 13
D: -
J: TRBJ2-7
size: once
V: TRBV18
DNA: TGTGCCAGCTCAACTTACAGGGAAAGCGAGCAGTACTTC
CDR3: CASSTYRESEQYF

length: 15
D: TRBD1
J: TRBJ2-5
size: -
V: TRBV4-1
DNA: TGCGCCAGCAGCCAAACCGGGACAGCCCAAGAGACCCAGTACTTC
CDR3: CASSQTGTAQETQYF

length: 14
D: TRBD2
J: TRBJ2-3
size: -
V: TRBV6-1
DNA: TGTGCCAGCTACCCCTTGGGCGGGAGTGATACGCAGTATTTT
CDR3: CASYPLGGSDTQYF

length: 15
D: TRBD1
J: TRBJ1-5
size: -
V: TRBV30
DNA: TGTGCCTGGAGTCGAGGACAGGGACCCTTGCAGCCCCAGCATTTT
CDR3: CAWSRGQGPLQPQHF

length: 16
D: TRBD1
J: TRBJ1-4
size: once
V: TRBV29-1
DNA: TGCAGCGTTGACGGGACAGGCCCGGGTAAAGAAGAAAAACTGTTTTTT
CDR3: CSVDGTGPGKEEKLFF

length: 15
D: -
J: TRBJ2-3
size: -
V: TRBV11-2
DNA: TGTGCCAGCAGCTTATCCCCCGGGAGCACAGATACGCAGTATTTT
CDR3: CASSLSPGSTDTQYF

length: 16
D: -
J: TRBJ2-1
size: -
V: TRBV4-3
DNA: TGCGCCAGCAGCCAAGAAGGTAGCCGAGCGTACAATGAGCAGTTCTTC
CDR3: CASSQEGSRAYNEQFF

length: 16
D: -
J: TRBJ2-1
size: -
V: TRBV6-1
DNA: TGTGCCAGCAGTGAAACCCCTGGGGGGTCCTACAATGAGCAGTTCTTC
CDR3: CASSETPGGSYNEQFF

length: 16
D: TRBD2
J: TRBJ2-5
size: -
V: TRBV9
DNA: TGTGCCAGCAGCCCCGTAGCGGGAGAGGTCACGGAGACCCAGTACTTC
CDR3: CASSPVAGEVTETQYF

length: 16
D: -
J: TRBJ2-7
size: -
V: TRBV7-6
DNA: TGTGCCAGCAGCTTAGGAGGCAGGGGGGGCTCCTACGAGCAGTACTTC
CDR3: CASSLGGRGGSYEQYF

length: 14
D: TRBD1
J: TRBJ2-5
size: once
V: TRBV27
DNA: TGTGCCAGCAGTCTCACAGGGGGCACTAAGACCCAGTACTTC
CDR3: CASSLTGGTKTQYF

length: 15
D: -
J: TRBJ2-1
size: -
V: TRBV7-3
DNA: TGTGCCAGCAGCCCCCAGGCAGGGACGAACAATGAGCAGTTCTTC
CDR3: CASSPQAGTNNEQFF

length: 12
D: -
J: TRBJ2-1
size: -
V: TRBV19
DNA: TGTGCCAGCAGGGACTGGAAAAATGAGCAGTTCTTC
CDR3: CASRDWKNEQFF

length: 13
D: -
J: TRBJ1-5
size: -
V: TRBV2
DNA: TGTGCCAGCAGTGAAGGGCCGCGCGGCCCCCAGCATTTT
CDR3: CASSEGPRGPQHF

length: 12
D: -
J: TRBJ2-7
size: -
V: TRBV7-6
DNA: TGTGCCAGCAGTCCAGACACCTACGAGCAGTACTTC
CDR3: CASSPDTYEQYF

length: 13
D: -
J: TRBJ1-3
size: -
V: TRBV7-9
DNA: TGTGCCAGCAGGGAAAGCTCTGGAAACACCATATATTTT
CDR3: CASRESSGNTIYF

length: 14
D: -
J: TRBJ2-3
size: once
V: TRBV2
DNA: TGTGCCAGCAGCCGGACAGCTACCACAGATACGCAGTATTTT
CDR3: CASSRTATTDTQYF

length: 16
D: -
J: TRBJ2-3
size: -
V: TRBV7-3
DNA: TGTGCCAGCAGCCCAGGACTAAACCCTTCCACAGATACGCAGTATTTT
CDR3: CASSPGLNPSTDTQYF

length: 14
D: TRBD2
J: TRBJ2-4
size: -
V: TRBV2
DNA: TGTGCCACCCTAAAAGGACTAGCGGAAAACATTCAGTACTTC
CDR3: CATLKGLAENIQYF

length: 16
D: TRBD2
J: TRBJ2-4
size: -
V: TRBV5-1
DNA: TGCGCCAGCTCTTCCCGCGGGAGGGCCGGGCAAAACATTCAGTACTTC
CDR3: CASSSRGRAGQNIQYF

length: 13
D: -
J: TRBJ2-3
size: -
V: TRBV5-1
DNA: TGCGCCAGCAGCTTATCAGGGGCTGATACGCAGTATTTT
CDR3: CASSLSGADTQYF

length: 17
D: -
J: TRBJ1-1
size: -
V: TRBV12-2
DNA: TGTGCAAGTCGCTTATCAAATACGGGGCACCTGAACACTGAAGCTTTCTTT
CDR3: CASRLSNTGHLNTEAFF

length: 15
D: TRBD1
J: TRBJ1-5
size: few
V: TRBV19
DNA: TGTGCCAGTAGTATCCGGACAGGGAGGAATCAGCCCCAGCATTTT
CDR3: CASSIRTGRNQPQHF

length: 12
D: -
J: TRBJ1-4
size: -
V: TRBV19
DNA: TGTGCCAGTAGTACGACGCGAGAGAAACTGTTTTTT
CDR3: CASSTTREKLFF